The rows below give T cell receptor beta chains drawn from one sample of a study of regulatory T cells in long-lasting Graves disease. In TCRdb, the multiplex PCR reads were re-called with MiXCR into one record per CDR3 protein. The table records more than 400,000 distinct CDR3 sequences, roughly 16% of them present only once. Another study also made use of these data, one on T cells in Graves' hyperthyroidism and ophthalmopathy.

The material was peripheral blood mononuclear cells (PBMCs), obtained at new diagnosis, from a patient treated with antithyroid drugs. These receptors were collected from a man in his forties with Graves disease. Each CDR3 is given with its conserved first and last residue. Each record gives: D gene, V gene, J gene, clone size, CDR3 DNA, CDR3 protein. D genes are given only for firm matches. Part of the rows lack a size; the others show once, few, many or a class for expanded clones.

TRBD2,TRBV2,TRBJ2-1,few,TGTGCCAGCAGTGGGACCGCCGGGACTATGAATGAGCAGTTCTTC,CASSGTAGTMNEQFF
TRBD2,TRBV4-1,TRBJ2-7,many,TGCGCCAGCAGCCAAGATAGGAGCGGGAGGGCCTGGGAGCAGTACTTC,CASSQDRSGRAWEQYF
-,TRBV20-1,TRBJ2-7,many,TGCAGTGCGGAGGCGGGGATTTACGAGCAGTACTTC,CSAEAGIYEQYF
TRBD1,TRBV20-1,TRBJ2-7,few,TGCAGTGCTAGAGATCGTGACAGGGGCTTCTCCTACGAGCAGTACTTC,CSARDRDRGFSYEQYF
TRBD2,TRBV30,TRBJ2-1,many,TGTGCCTGGAGTGTACTTGGACTAGCGGGGGGCAATGAGCAGTTCTTC,CAWSVLGLAGGNEQFF
-,TRBV5-1,TRBJ2-3,-,TGCGCCAGCAGCCTGGGGCATGGCACAGATACGCAGTATTTT,CASSLGHGTDTQYF
TRBD1,TRBV24-1,TRBJ2-1,few,TGTGCCACCAGTGATCTTGACAGGGGCAATGAGCAGTTCTTC,CATSDLDRGNEQFF
-,TRBV5-1,TRBJ2-3,-,TGCGCCAGCAGCTTGGGGTCCCTAGCCGTACCAGATACGCAGTATTTT,CASSLGSLAVPDTQYF
-,TRBV6-5,TRBJ2-3,-,TGTGCCAGCAGTCACTCCGGATACACAGATACGCAGTATTTT,CASSHSGYTDTQYF
-,TRBV10-3,TRBJ2-7,many,TGTGCCATCAGTGAATCGGGGGACGAGCAGTACTTC,CAISESGDEQYF
TRBD2,TRBV27,TRBJ2-3,-,TGTGCCAGCAGTGCGGGACTAGCGGGAGAGGGGGCAGATACGCAGTATTTT,CASSAGLAGEGADTQYF
-,TRBV7-9,TRBJ2-1,few,TGTGCCAGCAGCTCCCCGGACAGAGTATACAATGAGCAGTTCTTC,CASSSPDRVYNEQFF
-,TRBV28,TRBJ2-2,-,TGTGCCAGCAGTATTGGGAAGGGACGGACTACCGGGGAGCTGTTTTTT,CASSIGKGRTTGELFF
TRBD2,TRBV20-1,TRBJ2-5,few,TGCAGTGCTAGGCCAGAAGCGGGAAAAGAGACCCAGTACTTC,CSARPEAGKETQYF
-,TRBV11-3,TRBJ2-5,many,TGTGCCAGCAGCCCGGCGGGACAGTCAGCAGGGGAGACCCAGTACTTC,CASSPAGQSAGETQYF
TRBD1,TRBV11-3,TRBJ2-7,many,TGTGCCAGCAGCTTAGCTTCCGGGACAGAGGGAGAGCAGTACTTC,CASSLASGTEGEQYF
-,TRBV30,TRBJ2-5,-,TGTGCCTGGAGTGGGACAGACGTTGAGACCCAGTACTTC,CAWSGTDVETQYF
-,TRBV20-1,TRBJ2-1,-,TGCAGTGCTAGAGATTATCGGCAGGGAAACAATGAGCAGTTCTTC,CSARDYRQGNNEQFF
-,TRBV28,TRBJ2-7,-,TGTGCCAGTTGTCCAGGGGCTCCCTACGAGCAGTACTTC,CASCPGAPYEQYF
-,TRBV5-1,TRBJ2-7,many,TGCGCCAGCAGCCCCAGGGGCAACGAGCAGTACTTC,CASSPRGNEQYF
-,TRBV28,TRBJ1-5,many,TGTGCCAGCAGTTTGGGGGGGGTACGGCCCCAGCATTTT,CASSLGGVRPQHF
TRBD2,TRBV10-3,TRBJ2-1,few,TGTGCCATCAGGGGACTAGCGGGGCATGAGCAGTTCTTC,CAIRGLAGHEQFF
-,TRBV5-1,TRBJ2-5,-,TGCGCCAGCAGCTTGGAAACCTCAGGGGAGACCCAGTACTTC,CASSLETSGETQYF
-,TRBV20-1,TRBJ2-2,many,TGCAGTGCTAGAGATACCCCTTTCAGGTTCACCGGGGAGCTGTTTTTT,CSARDTPFRFTGELFF
TRBD1,TRBV7-2,TRBJ1-4,few,TGTGCCAGCAGCTCTGGGACAGGGATCACTAATGAAAAACTGTTTTTT,CASSSGTGITNEKLFF
TRBD1,TRBV2,TRBJ2-5,many,TGTGCCAGCAGAAGACAGGGAGAGACCCAGTACTTC,CASRRQGETQYF
-,TRBV11-2,TRBJ2-5,many,TGTGCCAGCAGCCCTGGGGGCGCGAAGACCCAGTACTTC,CASSPGGAKTQYF
TRBD1,TRBV9,TRBJ2-4,-,TGTGCCAGCAGCGTTCGACAGGGCAACATTCAGTACTTC,CASSVRQGNIQYF
TRBD2,TRBV25-1,TRBJ2-3,few,TGTGCCAGCAGTGAAGGAGGGAGGGCCGCCACGCAGTATTTT,CASSEGGRAATQYF
-,TRBV7-3,TRBJ1-2,many,TGTGCCAGCAGCTTAGAATCCGGGGGCTATGGCTACACCTTC,CASSLESGGYGYTF
-,TRBV27,TRBJ1-1,many,TGTGCCAGCACGATCGTCCTGGGGGGTACTGAAGCTTTCTTT,CASTIVLGGTEAFF
TRBD2,TRBV3-1,TRBJ2-3,many,TGTGCCAGCAGCTCGACTAGCGGGACACTCACAGATACGCAGTATTTT,CASSSTSGTLTDTQYF
-,TRBV7-6,TRBJ2-3,many,TGTGCCAGCAGCTTAGCGGGAGGGGGTGATACGCAGTATTTT,CASSLAGGGDTQYF
-,TRBV2,TRBJ2-5,many,TGTGCCAGCAGTGACTGGACGGGCGGGGAGACCCAGTACTTC,CASSDWTGGETQYF
TRBD1,TRBV7-9,TRBJ2-5,many,TGTGCCAGCAGCACCGGGACAGGGCGGGAGACCCAGTACTTC,CASSTGTGRETQYF
-,TRBV20-1,TRBJ2-1,many,TGCAGTGCTAGGATAGTTCTCTACAATGAGCAGTTCTTC,CSARIVLYNEQFF
TRBD1,TRBV20-1,TRBJ2-3,-,TGCAGTGCTAGAGGGCAGGGGGCTTGGGCAGATACGCAGTATTTT,CSARGQGAWADTQYF
-,TRBV20-1,TRBJ2-4,few,TGCAGTGCTATTGCGATCGAGGGGCTGGGCATTCAGCACTTC,CSAIAIEGLGIQHF
-,TRBV12-5,TRBJ2-7,-,TGTGCTAGTGGTTTGGCCCGGCCCGACGAGCAGTACTTC,CASGLARPDEQYF
-,TRBV6-5,TRBJ2-1,-,TGTGCCAGCAGTTACGGTCAGGGAGATGAGCAGTTCTTC,CASSYGQGDEQFF
-,TRBV14,TRBJ2-3,-,TGTGCCAGCAGCCAATGGGGGTCAGGCACAGATACGCAGTATTTT,CASSQWGSGTDTQYF
-,TRBV2,TRBJ1-1,few,TGTGCCATCACCCAGGGCTGGAACACTGAAGCTTTCTTT,CAITQGWNTEAFF
-,TRBV2,TRBJ2-5,many,TGTGCCAGCAAACGATTCGAGGGGGAAGAGACCCAGTACTTC,CASKRFEGEETQYF
-,TRBV28,TRBJ2-5,many,TGTGCCAGCGCGACCGGGGGCGGTGAGACCCAGTACTTC,CASATGGGETQYF
TRBD2,TRBV5-1,TRBJ2-3,few,TGCGCCAGCAGCGGGGGGACTAGCGGGAGTGTGTCAGATACGCAGTATTTT,CASSGGTSGSVSDTQYF
TRBD1,TRBV28,TRBJ1-2,many,TGTGCCAGCAGGGAATCGACAGGGCCTGGCTACACCTTC,CASRESTGPGYTF